The present entry profiles one T cell receptor beta chain with its context. The antigen is undetermined. This record comes from a study of CD4+ T cells in melanoma. Study outcomes and limitations: Reportedly, melanoma neoantigen-specific CD4+ T cells showed varied differentiation states.

Sequencing used immunoSEQ multiplex PCR; TCRdb keeps in-frame clones, though not all of them. The sample includes some 9,900 clones, roughly 78% seen only once; the top ten take over 20%. Germline V gene sequence: CDR1 KGHSH, CDR2 LQKENI. The CDR3 totals 12 residues. V was trimmed by 5 bases and J by 0 bases, leaving 4 bases between them. The receptor comes from a human donor with melanoma. The chain employs TRBV18 and TRBJ1-1, with D uncertain. Source material: cells from a culture (not recorded whether cultured in vitro). The CDR3, as DNA: TGTGCCAGCTCAGGCGTGAACACTGAAGCTTTCTTT. Amino acids: CASSGVNTEAFF. Looking up the rest from reference TRBV18 and TRBJ1-1 gives the full variable domain: NAGVMQNPRHLVRRRGQEARLRCSPMKGHSHVYWYRQLPEEGLKFMVYLQKENIIDESGMPKERFSAEFPKEGPSILRIQQVVRGDSAAYFCASSGVNTEAFFGQGTRLTVV.